The 27 T cell receptor beta chains given below trace back to one sample, sequenced in a study of T cells expressing NK-cell markers. TCRdb re-called the 5' RACE reads and catalogs CDR3 proteins one per entry, DNA excluded. This specimen shows about 140,000 distinct CDR3 sequences; the ten leading clones hold around 10%. The sample comprised blood T cells: a sorted CD56 or NKG2C T cell subset, CD4+ or CD8+ T cells, or bulk PBMC T cells (not recorded which). Every receptor here comes from a man between 18 and 29 years old in good health.

This sequence joins TRBV6-1 and TRBJ2-1. Germline values: CDR1 MNHNS, CDR2 SASEGT. The CDR3 has 15 amino acids. CDR3 protein: CASSEREGSYNEQFF.

The rearrangement links TRBV30 to TRBJ2-1; as DNA is missing, the TRBD1 call by TCRdb cannot be tested. Germline V gene lookup returns CDR1 GTSNPN and CDR2 SVGIG (reference sequence). The CDR3 is 14 residues long. CDR3 region: CAWSVGTGLPEQFF.

The V and J genes are TRBV11-2 and TRBJ2-7; without DNA, the TCRdb call of TRBD1 cannot be checked. The germline gives CDR1 SGHAT, CDR2 FQNNGV. The CDR3 runs 16 residues. The CDR3: CASSFGGADRVDEQYF.

The chain recombines TRBV7-7 with TRBJ2-3. The CDR3 is 14 amino acids. The germline V gene has CDR1 SSHAT and CDR2 FNYEAQ (reference sequence). CDR3 protein: CASSRSLGADTQYF.

The CDR3 region is CASSITLQFEDTQYF. V and J are TRBV19 and TRBJ2-3. Germline V gene sequence: CDR1 LNHDA, CDR2 SQIVND (reference sequence). The CDR3 runs 15 residues.

The chain uses TRBV20-1 and TRBJ2-1. CDR1 is DFQATT and CDR2 is SNEGSKA in the germline V gene (reference sequence). This CDR3 contains 14 residues. The chain's CDR3 is CSARYADLGNEQFF.

This sequence joins TRBV4-2 and TRBJ2-1; the D call from TCRdb, TRBD2, cannot be confirmed without DNA. Germline V gene lookup returns CDR1 LGHNA and CDR2 YNFKEQ. CDR3 size: 14 residues. The CDR3 loop reads CASSQEASGSAEFF.

The gene calls are TRBV7-9 and TRBJ2-2. The CDR3 totals 14 residues. From germline, CDR1 is SEHNR and CDR2 FQNEAQ (reference sequence). The chain's CDR3 is CASSLGRNTGELFF.

The rearrangement links TRBV6-5 to TRBJ2-3. CDR3 length: 15 residues. CDR1 MNHEY and CDR2 SVGAGI come from the germline V gene. The CDR3 here is CASSYSIGSTDTQYF.

The chain has TRBV7-9 and TRBJ2-7; the D call of TRBD1 rests on TCRdb alone, since no DNA is present to check it. From germline, CDR1 is SEHNR and CDR2 FQNEAQ (reference sequence). The CDR3 totals 16 residues. The CDR3 loop reads CASSSPPRDRDYEQYF.

This chain joins TRBV28 and TRBJ2-1; as DNA is missing, the TRBD2 call by TCRdb cannot be tested. This CDR3 is 17 amino acids long. Germline V gene data show CDR1 as MDHEN and CDR2 as SYDVKM. CDR3 protein: CASSLLQVAGVYNEQFF.

The J gene is TRBJ2-7, the V gene TRBV20-1; TCRdb picks TRBD1, but there is no DNA to check that call. There are 15 residues in the CDR3. Per germline, CDR1 DFQATT and CDR2 SNEGSKA (reference sequence). The CDR3 region is CSASRRDRAYHEQYF.

The V gene is TRBV15, the J gene TRBJ2-2. Per germline, CDR1 LNHNV and CDR2 YYDKDF (reference sequence). This CDR3 is built from 14 residues. CDR3 in amino acids: CATSRPTPTGELFF. The full variable domain, in which reference TRBV15 and TRBJ2-2 provide the parts outside the CDR3, is DAMVIQNPRYQVTQFGKPVTLSCSQTLNHNVMYWYQQKSSQAPKLLFHYYDKDFNNEADTPDNFQSRRPNTSFCFLDIRSPGLGDTAMYLCATSRPTPTGELFFGEGSRLTVL.

The chain links TRBV29-1 to TRBJ2-7. CDR3 length: 14 amino acids. Germline CDR1 reads SQVTM; CDR2 reads ANQGSEA. CDR3 protein: CSVLRSGSGYEQYF.

The chain combines TRBV14 with TRBJ2-5; with no DNA, the TCRdb D assignment of TRBD1 cannot be verified. The CDR3 runs to 15 residues. Germline CDR1 and CDR2: SGHDN and FVKESK. The chain's CDR3 is CASSQDGGGQETQYF.

The chain couples TRBV6-1 to TRBJ2-5; TCRdb's D call, TRBD1, is unchecked because there is no DNA. The length of the CDR3 is 16 residues. The germline V gene has CDR1 MNHNS and CDR2 SASEGT. This CDR3 reads CASSEGGGRFQETQYF.

The V call is TRBV7-9, the J call TRBJ2-7; TCRdb calls TRBD1, which cannot be checked without DNA. The CDR3 runs 15 residues. Germline values: CDR1 SEHNR, CDR2 FQNEAQ (reference sequence). The CDR3 loop is CASSLGQGIGYEQYF.

The rearrangement uses TRBV7-2 and TRBJ2-7; TCRdb reports TRBD2, a call that lacks DNA to check it against. This CDR3 has 15 residues. Germline lookup yields CDR1 SGHTA and CDR2 FQGNSA. Here the CDR3 reads CASSSSGTSAYEQYF.

The chain has TRBV25-1 and TRBJ1-2; TCRdb's assignment of TRBD1 cannot be checked, as there is no DNA. CDR3 size: 14 residues. In germline, CDR1 is MGHDK, CDR2 SYGVNS. The CDR3 sequence: CASSEQGAADGYTF.

J is TRBJ2-1 and V is TRBV18; TCRdb's assignment of TRBD1 cannot be checked, as there is no DNA. CDR1 is KGHSH and CDR2 is LQKENI in the germline V gene. The CDR3 length is 15 residues. CDR3 residues: CASSLGGGAQNEQFF.

The V and J genes are TRBV11-2 and TRBJ2-7. The CDR3 totals 13 residues. CDR1 and CDR2 (germline): SGHAT, FQNNGV. CDR3 protein: CASSQAAAYEQYF.

The chain has TRBV11-3 and TRBJ2-3; TCRdb selects TRBD2, and the lack of DNA leaves this call unchecked. This CDR3 contains 14 residues. The germline V gene has CDR1 SGHNT and CDR2 YENEEA. This CDR3 is CASSPSGETDTQYF.

The chain joins TRBV19 to TRBJ1-1. Germline CDR1 and CDR2: LNHDA and SQIVND (reference sequence). The length of the CDR3 is 15 residues. Here the CDR3 reads CASSISRALNTEAFF. Drawing the rest from reference TRBV19 and TRBJ1-1, the complete variable domain is DGGITQSPKYLFRKEGQNVTLSCEQNLNHDAMYWYRQDPGQGLRLIYYSQIVNDFQKGDIAEGYSVSREKKESFPLTVTSAQKNPTAFYLCASSISRALNTEAFFGQGTRLTVV.

The chain is built from TRBV24-1 and TRBJ2-2. Germline V gene lookup returns CDR1 KGHDR and CDR2 SFDVKD. The length of the CDR3 is 11 residues. CDR3 sequence reads: CATSEPGELFF.

The chain employs TRBV20-1 and TRBJ2-7; no DNA is available, so the TRBD1 call from TCRdb remains unchecked. The CDR3 is 16 amino acids. Germline V gene data show CDR1 as DFQATT and CDR2 as SNEGSKA (reference sequence). Here the CDR3 reads CSARDLTGGQNLEQYF.

The chain employs TRBV7-6 and TRBJ2-1; lacking DNA, the TRBD1 call made by TCRdb goes unchecked. CDR3 length equals 15 residues. Per the germline V gene, CDR1 is SGHVS and CDR2 is FNYEAQ. CDR3 sequence: CASSPGWTGENEQFF.

This chain links TRBV10-2 with TRBJ2-1; without DNA, the TCRdb call of TRBD2 cannot be checked. The germline CDR1 and CDR2 sequences are WSHSY and SAAADI. This CDR3 is built from 17 residues. The CDR3 reads CASLLPTSGSSYNEQFF.